This T cell receptor beta chain came from a study of T cells in Graves' hyperthyroidism and ophthalmopathy. TCR beta CDR3 sequences were amplified from RNA transcripts. The HTBI primer set served for first-round RT-PCR of the TCR CDR3. TCRdb re-called the multiplex PCR reads with MiXCR, one entry per CDR3 protein. The sample contains more than 300,000 distinct CDR3 sequences, about 14% of which appear only once. V lost 6 bases and J 3 bases, leaving 21 bases between the germline ends. CDR1 and CDR2 from the germline V gene are MDHEN and SYDVKM. CDR3 length equals 16 residues. This clonotype came up many times.

This clonotype was obtained from an older woman with Graves' hyperthyroidism. The chain uses TRBV28 and TRBJ2-7, with D perhaps matching TRBD1 (6 bases). Sequenced sample: blood. The CDR3 loop is CASRHTQGNGIYEQYF. In nucleotides, the CDR3 is TGTGCCAGCAGACACACACAGGGTAACGGGATCTACGAGCAGTACTTC.